Described below is a single TCR beta chain sequence and its context. Its antigen is undetermined. Distinct nucleotide sequences in the sample also encode this CDR3. This sample is drawn from a study of STAT5B mutations in CD4+ large granular lymphocyte leukemia. Repertoires were generated with immunoSEQ multiplex PCR, while TCRdb's copy carries only in-frame clones and drops some. The table has 45,000 or so clones, 86% seen once. Trimming cost V 0 bases and J 0 bases; bases outside gene matches: 7. Germline V gives CDR1 SGHNT, CDR2 YENEEA. This CDR3 contains 18 residues. Study outcomes and limitations: Without putative leukemic clones, patient CD4-sorted repertoires remained more clonal than healthy CD4+ repertoires. Around 25% of private leukemic clonotypes occurred rarely in other patients' non-leukemic repertoires. Top patient clones used TRBV06 genes more often: 8/27 versus 2/35 in controls.

The sequence derives from a human donor in good health. The chain employs TRBV11-3 and TRBJ2-2, with 7 bases identical to TRBD1. The material sequenced was CD4+ T cells from blood buffy coats. CDR3 coding DNA: TGTGCCAGCAGCTTAGATCAAGGGGGCTCAGCGAACACCGGGGAGCTGTTTTTT. Amino acid sequence: CASSLDQGGSANTGELFF.